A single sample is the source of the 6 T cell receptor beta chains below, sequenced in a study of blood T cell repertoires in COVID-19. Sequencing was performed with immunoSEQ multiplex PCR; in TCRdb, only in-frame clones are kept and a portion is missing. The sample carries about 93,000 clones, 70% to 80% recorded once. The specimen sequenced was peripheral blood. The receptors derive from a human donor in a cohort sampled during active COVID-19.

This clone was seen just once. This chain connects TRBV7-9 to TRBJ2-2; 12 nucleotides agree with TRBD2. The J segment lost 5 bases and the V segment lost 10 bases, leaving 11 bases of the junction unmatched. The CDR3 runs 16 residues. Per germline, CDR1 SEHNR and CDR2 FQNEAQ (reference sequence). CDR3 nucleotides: TGTGCCATCCCGGGACTAGCGGGCCGTGGGACCGGGGAGCTGTTTTTT. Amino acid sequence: CAIPGLAGRGTGELFF.

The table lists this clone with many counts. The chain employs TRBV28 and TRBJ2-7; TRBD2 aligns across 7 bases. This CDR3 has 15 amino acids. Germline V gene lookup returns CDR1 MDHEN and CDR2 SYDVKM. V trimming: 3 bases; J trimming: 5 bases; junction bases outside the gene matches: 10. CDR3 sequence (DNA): TGTGCCAGCAGTTTCGAGGGACTACTCATAAACGAGCAGTACTTC. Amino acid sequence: CASSFEGLLINEQYF.

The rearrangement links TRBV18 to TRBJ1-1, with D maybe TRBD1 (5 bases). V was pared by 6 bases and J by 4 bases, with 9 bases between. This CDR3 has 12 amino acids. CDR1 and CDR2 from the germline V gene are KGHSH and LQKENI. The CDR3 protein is CASSGEGTEAFF. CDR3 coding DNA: TGTGCCAGCTCGGGGGAGGGCACTGAAGCTTTCTTT.

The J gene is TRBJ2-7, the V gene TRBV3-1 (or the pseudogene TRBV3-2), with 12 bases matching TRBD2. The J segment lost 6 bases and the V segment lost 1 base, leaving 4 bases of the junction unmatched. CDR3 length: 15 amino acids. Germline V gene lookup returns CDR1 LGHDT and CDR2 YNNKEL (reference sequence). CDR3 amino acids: CASSQGLAGVSEQYF. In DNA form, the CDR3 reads TGTGCCAGCAGCCAAGGACTAGCGGGAGTGAGCGAGCAGTACTTC.

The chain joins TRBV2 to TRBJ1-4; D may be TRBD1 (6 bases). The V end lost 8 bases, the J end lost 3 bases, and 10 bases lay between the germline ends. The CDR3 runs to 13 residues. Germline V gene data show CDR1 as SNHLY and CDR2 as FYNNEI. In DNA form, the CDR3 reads TGTGCCAGCGGGGGGGGGCCTAATGAAAAACTGTTTTTT. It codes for CASGGGPNEKLFF.

This CDR3 reads CASSEDPAGTQYF. The CDR3 DNA sequence: TGTGCCAGCAGTGAAGACCCAGCAGGGACCCAGTACTTC. The rearrangement joins TRBV2 to TRBJ2-5; D is undetermined. The V gene lost 1 base and the J gene lost 7 bases, with 10 bases spanning the gap. Germline values: CDR1 SNHLY, CDR2 FYNNEI. The CDR3 loop spans 13 amino acids.